These T cell receptor beta chains were read from a single sample in a study of identifying expanded T cells in peripheral blood. Some clones are missing from TCRdb's copy, which holds only in-frame ones; the method was immunoSEQ multiplex PCR. The top ten clones hold more than 7% of a sample with some 130,000 clones, approximately 86% of them seen once. Material for sequencing was blood. Receptor source: a person aged 18 to 69 in good health. Both conserved end residues are part of each CDR3. A D gene is named only where the DNA matches it firmly. The listing skips clone size in some rows; elsewhere it reads once, few, many or a size class.

v_gene	j_gene	d_gene	abundance	CDR3aa	CDR3nt
TRBV25-1	TRBJ1-2	NA	NA	CASSEFVRDGYTF	TGTGCCAGCAGTGAATTCGTCAGGGATGGCTACACCTTC
TRBV6-1	TRBJ2-7	NA	NA	CASSRSGPTSYEQYF	TGTGCCAGCAGTAGAAGCGGACCGACCTCCTACGAGCAGTACTTC
TRBV7-2	TRBJ2-3	NA	NA	CASSLRAGAGTDTQYF	TGTGCCAGCAGCTTACGGGCAGGGGCCGGCACAGATACGCAGTATTTT
TRBV27	TRBJ1-2	NA	NA	CASSFEATRRYGYTF	TGTGCCAGCAGTTTTGAGGCGACAAGGAGGTATGGCTACACCTTC
TRBV7-3	TRBJ2-1	TRBD2	NA	CASSLGTSGGQNEQFF	TGTGCCAGCAGCTTAGGGACTAGCGGGGGGCAGAATGAGCAGTTCTTC
TRBV19	TRBJ2-7	NA	NA	CASSIDPSGNEQYF	TGTGCCAGTAGTATAGACCCGTCGGGGAACGAGCAGTACTTC
TRBV5-1	TRBJ2-7	TRBD1	NA	CASSGAGTGSYEQYF	TGCGCCAGCAGCGGGGCCGGGACAGGGTCCTACGAGCAGTACTTC
TRBV30	TRBJ1-5	NA	NA	CAWSVQAGDQPQHF	TGTGCCTGGAGTGTACAGGCAGGGGATCAGCCCCAGCATTTT
TRBV5-8	TRBJ1-2	TRBD1	NA	CASSYNPGGEHGYTF	TGTGCCAGCAGCTACAACCCAGGGGGAGAGCATGGCTACACCTTC
TRBV5-1	TRBJ2-3	NA	NA	CASSLGDAATDTQYF	TGCGCCAGCAGCTTGGGGGACGCGGCCACAGATACGCAGTATTTT
TRBV7-2	TRBJ2-1	TRBD2	NA	CASSFSVAGMDEQFF	TGTGCCAGCAGCTTTTCTGTAGCGGGTATGGATGAGCAGTTCTTC
TRBV19	TRBJ2-1	NA	NA	CASSILSPGGEQFF	TGTGCCAGTAGTATACTCAGCCCCGGGGGTGAGCAGTTCTTC
TRBV18	TRBJ2-5	NA	NA	CASSPQSRVETQYF	TGTGCCAGCTCACCACAGAGCCGAGTAGAGACCCAGTACTTC
TRBV15	TRBJ2-5	NA	NA	CATSRGRYQSQETQYF	TGTGCCACCAGCAGAGGGCGGTACCAATCCCAAGAGACCCAGTACTTC
TRBV6-1	TRBJ2-5	TRBD1	NA	CASSERQGKQETQYF	TGTGCCAGCAGTGAAAGACAGGGCAAACAAGAGACCCAGTACTTC
TRBV4-2	TRBJ1-6	TRBD1	NA	CASSHPGQGASPLHF	TGTGCCAGCAGCCATCCGGGACAGGGGGCTTCACCCCTCCACTTT
TRBV11-2	TRBJ2-3	TRBD2	NA	CASSSRGLAVTDTQYF	TGTGCCAGCAGCTCGAGGGGACTAGCGGTCACAGATACGCAGTATTTT
TRBV29-1	TRBJ2-1	NA	NA	CSVEGSSKGINDEQFF	TGCAGCGTTGAGGGGTCTTCGAAGGGGATTAACGATGAGCAGTTCTTC
TRBV7-9	TRBJ1-2	NA	NA	CASSLTDYGYTF	TGTGCCAGCAGCTTGACAGACTATGGCTACACCTTC
TRBV5-6	TRBJ2-7	TRBD2	once	CASMAGLAGREQYF	TGTGCCAGCATGGCGGGACTAGCGGGACGCGAGCAGTACTTC
TRBV5-1	TRBJ2-5	TRBD2	NA	CASSFVGSGSGETQYF	TGCGCCAGCAGCTTCGTAGGTAGCGGGAGTGGAGAGACCCAGTACTTC
TRBV9	TRBJ1-6	TRBD1	NA	CASSEGQVNSPLHF	TGTGCCAGCAGCGAGGGACAGGTTAATTCACCCCTCCACTTT
TRBV4-1	TRBJ1-2	NA	NA	CASSQDIGQNHGYTF	TGCGCCAGCAGCCAAGATATTGGGCAGAATCATGGCTACACCTTC
TRBV4-1	TRBJ2-7	NA	NA	CASSQDPGGGYEQYF	TGCGCCAGCAGCCAAGACCCCGGGGGCGGCTACGAGCAGTACTTC
TRBV7-6	TRBJ2-7	NA	NA	CASSLSKYEQYF	TGTGCCAGCAGCTTAAGCAAGTACGAGCAGTACTTC
TRBV9	TRBJ2-7	TRBD1	NA	CASSATDRSYEQYF	TGTGCCAGCAGCGCTACGGACAGGTCCTACGAGCAGTACTTC
TRBV7-9	TRBJ1-4	TRBD1	NA	CASSSGQATNEKLFF	TGTGCCAGCAGCTCGGGACAGGCAACTAATGAAAAACTGTTTTTT
TRBV7-9	TRBJ2-2	TRBD2	NA	CASSRTSGSSDTGELFF	TGTGCCAGCAGCCGGACTAGCGGGAGTAGCGACACCGGGGAGCTGTTTTTT
TRBV4-1	TRBJ2-5	TRBD1	once	CASSPDRVQETQYF	TGCGCCAGCAGCCCCGACAGGGTCCAAGAGACCCAGTACTTC
TRBV5-4	TRBJ1-1	NA	few	CASSRQLVPNTEAFF	TGTGCCAGCAGCCGGCAACTAGTCCCCAACACTGAAGCTTTCTTT
TRBV6-6	TRBJ2-7	NA	NA	CASRNGDIEYEQYF	TGTGCCAGCAGAAACGGGGACATAGAATACGAGCAGTACTTC
TRBV25-1	TRBJ2-1	NA	NA	CASRYGTRSYNEQFF	TGTGCCAGCAGATACGGAACCCGCTCCTACAATGAGCAGTTCTTC
TRBV9	TRBJ1-2	NA	NA	CASSVPGANYGYTF	TGTGCCAGCAGCGTCCCAGGGGCTAACTATGGCTACACCTTC
TRBV4-1	TRBJ2-2	NA	NA	CASSQASLASPGELFF	TGCGCCAGCAGCCAAGCAAGCCTAGCCAGCCCCGGGGAGCTGTTTTTT
TRBV2	TRBJ2-6	NA	NA	CASSEGWAGANVLTF	TGTGCCAGCAGTGAAGGGTGGGCTGGGGCCAACGTCCTGACTTTC
TRBV11-2	TRBJ1-1	NA	NA	CASSSFYTEAFF	TGTGCCAGCAGCTCCTTCTACACTGAAGCTTTCTTT
TRBV7-9	TRBJ1-2	TRBD1	NA	CASSYGTGSGYTF	TGTGCCAGCAGTTACGGGACAGGGAGCGGCTACACCTTC
TRBV2	TRBJ2-1	NA	NA	CASSEEQVWNEQFF	TGTGCCAGCAGTGAAGAGCAGGTATGGAATGAGCAGTTCTTC
TRBV5-1	TRBJ2-3	TRBD1	NA	CASSLADREDSDTQYF	TGCGCCAGCAGCTTGGCGGACAGGGAGGATTCAGATACGCAGTATTTT
TRBV2	TRBJ2-7	NA	NA	CASSEGGRYEQYF	TGTGCCAGCAGTGAGGGGGGCCGTTACGAGCAGTACTTC
TRBV7-9	TRBJ1-1	NA	NA	CASSLQGRDTEAFF	TGTGCCAGCAGCCTCCAGGGGCGGGACACTGAAGCTTTCTTT